Below, 24 T cell receptor beta chains from the same sample are listed, as sequenced in a study of blood T cell repertoires in COVID-19. Libraries were prepared by immunoSEQ multiplex PCR; TCRdb keeps only in-frame clonotypes and omits some of them. The sample records more than 20,000 clones, nearly 90% being singletons. Sequencing was carried out using peripheral blood. The origin of the receptors is a woman aged 60-70 years with active COVID-19.

The J gene is TRBJ2-1, the V gene TRBV2; D possibly corresponds to TRBD1 (6 bases). The V gene's germline CDR1 is SNHLY and CDR2 FYNNEI. V was shortened by 3 bases and J by 7 bases, with 10 bases between the two germline ends. The length of the CDR3 is 13 residues. Here the CDR3 reads CASSERQANEQFF. DNA of the CDR3: TGTGCCAGCAGTGAGCGACAGGCGAATGAGCAGTTCTTC.

The CDR3 sequence is CASSLAGMNTGELFF. CDR3 bases: TGTGCCAGCAGCTTAGCCGGGATGAACACCGGGGAGCTGTTTTTT. The V gene is TRBV7-9, the J gene TRBJ2-2; TRBD2 might be the D (5 bases). This CDR3 has 15 residues. V lost 0 bases and J 1 base, leaving 6 bases between the germline ends. CDR1 and CDR2 from the germline V gene are SEHNR and FQNEAQ (reference sequence).

V usage is TRBV27 and J usage is TRBJ2-4, with 7 positions matching TRBD2. CDR3 size: 16 residues. Germline V gives CDR1 MNHEY, CDR2 SMNVEV (reference sequence). The ends lost 7 bases at V and 5 bases at J; junction bases unmatched: 14. CDR3 bases: TGTGCCAGCACCAGACTAGCATCGGGGGGTGAAAACATTCAGTACTTC. Amino acids: CASTRLASGGENIQYF.

The chain couples TRBV20-1 to TRBJ2-5, with TRBD2 identical over 7 bases. This CDR3 region has 16 residues. Germline V CDR1 and CDR2: DFQATT, SNEGSKA (reference sequence). The V gene end was trimmed by 3 bases and the J gene end by 2 bases; junction bases not matched to a gene: 12. In DNA, the CDR3 is TGCAGTGCTAGTGGTTCGGAGTCTAGCGGACAAGAGACCCAGTACTTC. Its protein product is CSASGSESSGQETQYF.

V gene TRBV11-2 combines with J gene TRBJ1-1; tentatively, D is TRBD1 (5 bases). Trimming removed 5 bases from V and 0 bases from J, with 13 bases in between. The CDR3 runs 15 residues. CDR1 is SGHAT and CDR2 is FQNNGV in the germline V gene. CDR3 DNA: TGTGCCAGCAGCCGCGTGGGGGGAATGAACACTGAAGCTTTCTTT. Encoded protein: CASSRVGGMNTEAFF.

The rearrangement links TRBV18 to TRBJ1-2, with D unresolved. Germline lookup yields CDR1 KGHSH and CDR2 LQKENI. This CDR3 is built from 15 residues. V was pared by 1 base and J by 0 bases, with 9 bases between. The chain's CDR3 is CASSPRTDSNYGYTF. CDR3 DNA sequence: TGTGCCAGCTCACCACGGACGGACTCTAACTATGGCTACACCTTC.

The V call is TRBV7-6, the J call TRBJ2-5; D is perhaps TRBD2 (6 bases). V lost 4 bases and J 3 bases, leaving 18 bases between the germline ends. In germline, CDR1 is SGHVS, CDR2 FNYEAQ. The CDR3 runs to 16 residues. As DNA, the CDR3 is TGTGCCAGCAGCTACCCTGGGGGAGGCCCGGAAGAGACCCAGTACTTC. This gives the protein CASSYPGGGPEETQYF.

J is TRBJ2-7 and V is TRBV2, with D tentatively TRBD2 (5 bases). The length of the CDR3 is 14 residues. The ends were cut back, 4 bases at V and 0 bases at J, with 10 bases in the middle. Per the germline V gene, CDR1 is SNHLY and CDR2 is FYNNEI. CDR3 coding DNA: TGTGCCAGCAGTGTCTCTGAGGGCTCCTACGAGCAGTACTTC. Translated, it gives CASSVSEGSYEQYF. Based on the CDR3 plus reference TRBV2 and TRBJ2-7, the full variable domain is EPEVTQTPSHQVTQMGQEVILRCVPISNHLYFYWYRQILGQKVEFLVSFYNNEISEKSEIFDDQFSVERPDGSNFTLKIRSTKLEDSAMYFCASSVSEGSYEQYFGPGTRLTVT.

The V call is TRBV5-6, the J call TRBJ2-5; 9 bases agree with TRBD1. The CDR3 is 16 amino acids. J gave up 5 bases and V 4 bases, and 12 bases lay outside the gene matches. Germline-derived CDR1 and CDR2 are SGHDT and YYEEEE. The CDR3 DNA reads as TGTGCCAGCAGCACCCTAACCGGGACAGGGACGGAGACCCAGTACTTC. This encodes CASSTLTGTGTETQYF.

The chain couples TRBV20-1 to TRBJ2-1; D is unresolved. The V and J ends lost 5 bases and 6 bases respectively, with 8 bases between them. Germline V gives CDR1 DFQATT, CDR2 SNEGSKA (reference sequence). The CDR3 extends over 11 amino acids. In DNA, the CDR3 is TGCAGTGCTCCTACTGCCAATGAGCAGTTCTTC. Encoded protein: CSAPTANEQFF.

The CDR3 DNA reads TGTGCCAGCAGTTACTCGGGACTAGCGGGAGGGCCACGGACCGGGGAGCTGTTTTTT. It encodes CASSYSGLAGGPRTGELFF. The V call is TRBV6-2 or TRBV6-3, the J call TRBJ2-2, with TRBD2 matching 16 bases. V lost 0 bases, J lost 5 bases, and 6 bases stayed unmatched. The germline V gene has CDR1 MNHEY and CDR2 SVGEGT. The CDR3 length is 19 residues.

By sample fraction, this clone is medium-sized (0.01 to 0.1%). The gene calls are TRBV2 and TRBJ1-5; 7 nucleotides match TRBD1. The CDR3 extends over 16 amino acids. J lost 6 bases, V lost 2 bases, and 10 bases had no gene match. The germline gives CDR1 SNHLY, CDR2 FYNNEI. The CDR3 nucleotides read TGTGCCAGCAGTGAAAATACAGGGGATCAGGGTCAGCCCCAGCATTTT. This gives the protein CASSENTGDQGQPQHF.

This clone is labeled as medium-sized. This chain joins TRBV27 and TRBJ2-2; 7 bases are a match to TRBD1. J gave up 5 bases and V 3 bases, and 6 bases lay outside the gene matches. The CDR3 spans 15 residues. CDR1 is MNHEY, CDR2 SMNVEV, per germline (reference sequence). The CDR3 is CASSFQETGTGELFF. As DNA, the CDR3 is TGTGCCAGCAGTTTCCAAGAGACAGGGACCGGGGAGCTGTTTTTT.

This chain connects TRBV28 to TRBJ1-5, with D perhaps TRBD1 (5 bases). V gave up 1 base and J gave up 2 bases, with 15 bases separating them. Germline lookup yields CDR1 MDHEN and CDR2 SYDVKM. This CDR3 comprises 17 residues. In DNA, the CDR3 is TGTGCCAGCAGTTTATACGTGGGTTGGGGCGGCAATCAGCCCCAGCATTTT. Encoded protein: CASSLYVGWGGNQPQHF. The whole variable domain, filled in from reference TRBV28 and TRBJ1-5, reads DVKVTQSSRYLVKRTGEKVFLECVQDMDHENMFWYRQDPGLGLRLIYFSYDVKMKEKGDIPEGYSVSREKKERFSLILESASTNQTSMYLCASSLYVGWGGNQPQHFGDGTRLSIL.

This chain uses TRBV6-5 with TRBJ2-5; 9 bases fit TRBD2. The CDR3 runs to 14 residues. Losses at the gene ends were 6 bases for V and 2 bases for J; bases not matched to a gene: 4. Germline V gives CDR1 MNHEY, CDR2 SVGAGI. This CDR3 is CASSPGLAQETQYF. The CDR3 DNA reads TGTGCCAGCAGCCCGGGACTAGCTCAAGAGACCCAGTACTTC.

This clone occurred once. The chain joins TRBV19 to TRBJ2-3, with D possibly matching TRBD2 (5 bases). V was shortened by 6 bases and J by 4 bases, with 20 bases between the two germline ends. There are 16 residues in the CDR3. Looked up from germline, CDR1 is LNHDA and CDR2 is SQIVND (reference sequence). Written as DNA, the CDR3 is TGTGCCAGTAGCCCCTCCCCACTAGAAGGTCCAGATACGCAGTATTTT. This gives the protein CASSPSPLEGPDTQYF.

The gene calls are TRBV4-2 and TRBJ2-7, with unresolved D. Trimming cost V 3 bases and J 2 bases, with 8 bases left between them. The CDR3 runs 13 residues. CDR1 and CDR2 from the germline V gene are LGHNA and YNFKEQ. For the CDR3, the DNA is TGTGCCAGCAGCCAGCGGCCTCCCTACGAGCAGTACTTC. It codes for CASSQRPPYEQYF.

The CDR3 DNA sequence: TGTGCCAGCAGCTTAGGTGCTAGCGGGAGGCGAAGGGAGTATTTT. Its protein product is CASSLGASGRRREYF. The J gene is TRBJ2-3, the V gene TRBV7-2, with 11 positions matching TRBD2. The germline V gene encodes CDR1 SGHTA and CDR2 FQGNSA. Trimming removed 1 base from V and 13 bases from J; junction bases left unmatched: 10. The length of the CDR3 is 15 residues.

The V call is TRBV27, the J call TRBJ1-6, with a weak D call TRBD1 (5 bases). The V and J ends lost 7 bases and 8 bases respectively, with 18 bases between them. Looked up from germline, CDR1 is MNHEY and CDR2 is SMNVEV (reference sequence). The CDR3 covers 15 residues. In nucleotides, the CDR3 is TGTGCCAGCACCCGTTGGTTAGGGGTTGATTCACCCCTCCACTTT. Translating gives CASTRWLGVDSPLHF.

V is TRBV7-3 and J is TRBJ2-1; 13 bases are shared with TRBD2. Germline CDR1 reads SGHTA; CDR2 reads FQGTGA. The CDR3 is made up of 18 amino acids. V lost 2 bases and J lost 7; bases outside the gene matches: 11. As DNA, the CDR3 is TGTGCCAGCAGCTTATTCGCGGACCTGGGACTAGCGGGGAATGAGCAGTTCTTC. It specifies CASSLFADLGLAGNEQFF.

The V call is TRBV27, the J call TRBJ2-7; weak D call: TRBD2 (7 bases). Per the germline V gene, CDR1 is MNHEY and CDR2 is SMNVEV (reference sequence). The CDR3 runs 14 residues. The V and J ends lost 2 bases and 3 bases respectively, with 11 bases between them. The CDR3 DNA follows: TGTGCCAGCAGTTTAAGGGGGACTAACTACGAGCAGTACTTC. It translates to CASSLRGTNYEQYF.

In its sample, this clone was seen once. The V gene is TRBV9, the J gene TRBJ2-6; 9 positions match TRBD2. Trimming at V came to 3 bases and at J to 0 bases, leaving 10 bases not matched to a gene. CDR1 and CDR2 from the germline V gene are SGDLS and YYNGEE. This CDR3 has 19 residues. The CDR3 spells CASSATSGQTFSGANVLTF. The CDR3 bases are TGTGCCAGCAGCGCAACTAGCGGGCAAACCTTCTCTGGGGCCAACGTCCTGACTTTC. The complete variable domain, with remaining parts taken from reference TRBV9 and TRBJ2-6, reads DSGVTQTPKHLITATGQRVTLRCSPRSGDLSVYWYQQSLDQGLQFLIQYYNGEERAKGNILERFSAQQFPDLHSELNLSSLELGDSALYFCASSATSGQTFSGANVLTFGAGSRLTVL.

The chain joins TRBV18 to TRBJ2-7; TRBD2 agrees at 7 bases. CDR1 KGHSH and CDR2 LQKENI come from the germline V gene. V was pared by 2 bases and J by 2 bases, with 9 bases of the junction left unmatched. The CDR3 has 16 residues. CDR3 DNA: TGTGCCAGCTCACCAGAGGGTGGCGGGAGTCCCTACGAGCAGTACTTC. This sequence encodes CASSPEGGGSPYEQYF.

The chain links TRBV2 to TRBJ2-7, with D perhaps TRBD2 (7 bases). V was clipped by 6 bases and J by 2 bases, with 17 bases between them. From germline, CDR1 is SNHLY and CDR2 FYNNEI. The CDR3 has 15 residues. Written as DNA, the CDR3 is TGTGCCAGCAGCTCGGCGGGGGCCTATACCTACGAGCAGTACTTC. It is translated as CASSSAGAYTYEQYF.